The 31 T cell receptor beta chains below come from one sample, sequenced in a study of blood T cell repertoires in COVID-19. Data came from immunoSEQ multiplex PCR; TCRdb stores just in-frame clones and leaves some out. Altogether roughly 250,000 clones are present, around 86% being singletons, with the ten largest covering about 2.1%. Sequenced: PBMCs or T cells enriched from blood (not recorded which). The receptors were sampled from a woman aged 50 to 65 who had recovered from COVID-19.

The chain employs TRBV5-1 and TRBJ2-5, with a tentative D call TRBD1 (8 bases). Germline V gene data show CDR1 as SGHRS and CDR2 as YFSETQ. Trimming stripped 0 bases from V and 5 bases from J, with 41 bases between. The CDR3 extends over 24 amino acids. CDR3 DNA: TGCGCCAGCAGCTTGGAAGGCGGCCTCGGAAGGTTCTGGTCAGCGGGACAGGTTTGGGAGACCCAGTACTTC. Translated: CASSLEGGLGRFWSAGQVWETQYF.

The chain uses TRBV29-1 and TRBJ1-3; D not certain. CDR1 is SQVTM and CDR2 is ANQGSEA in the germline V gene. V was pared by 3 bases and J by 0 bases, with 3 bases between. This CDR3 comprises 12 residues. The CDR3 loop is CSVDISGNTIYF. CDR3 coding DNA: TGCAGCGTTGATATCTCTGGAAACACCATATATTTT.

This clone was observed a few times. The chain employs TRBV30 and TRBJ2-3; D is ambiguous. The CDR3 runs to 13 residues. V was cut by 0 bases and J by 1 base, with 5 bases left in between. Germline V lookup: CDR1 GTSNPN, CDR2 SVGIG (reference sequence). CDR3 DNA sequence: TGTGCCTGGAGTGTCGGAGGCACAGATACGCAGTATTTT. Translating gives CAWSVGGTDTQYF.

The chain couples TRBV2 to TRBJ1-6; D perhaps matches TRBD1 (5 bases). Germline CDR1 is SNHLY and CDR2 is FYNNEI. The CDR3 has 13 amino acids. V shed 4 bases and J shed 9 bases, with 10 bases lying between them. Here the CDR3 reads CASSAGFGSPLHF. CDR3 nucleotides: TGTGCCAGCAGTGCAGGGTTTGGTTCACCCCTCCACTTT. Full variable domain (missing parts from reference TRBV2 and TRBJ1-6): EPEVTQTPSHQVTQMGQEVILRCVPISNHLYFYWYRQILGQKVEFLVSFYNNEISEKSEIFDDQFSVERPDGSNFTLKIRSTKLEDSAMYFCASSAGFGSPLHFGNGTRLTVT.

The chain is built from TRBV20-1 and TRBJ1-5; D gene ambiguous. CDR1 is DFQATT and CDR2 is SNEGSKA in the germline V gene (reference sequence). The CDR3 contains 15 residues. With 3 bases removed from V and 3 bases from J, the gap between germline ends came to 15 bases. This chain's CDR3 is CSASFAGTSNQPQHF. In nucleotides, the CDR3 is TGCAGTGCTAGTTTTGCTGGCACCTCCAATCAGCCCCAGCATTTT.

This clone was observed a handful of times. V and J are TRBV4-3 and TRBJ2-1; D not resolved. Germline CDR1 LGHNA, CDR2 YSLEER. Deletions cut 0 bases from V and 6 bases from J, with 9 bases between. The CDR3 loop spans 14 amino acids. CDR3 nucleotides: TGCGCCAGCAGCCAAGATACGACGGGCAATGAGCAGTTCTTC. Protein product: CASSQDTTGNEQFF.

This clone occurred once. The V and J genes are TRBV5-1 and TRBJ1-2; 8 bases are a match to TRBD1. Germline values: CDR1 SGHRS, CDR2 YFSETQ. CDR3 length: 14 residues. After removal of 3 bases from V and 5 bases from J, the junction contained 6 bases not matched to a gene. The CDR3 reads CASSYRGQEYGYTF. The CDR3 nucleotides are TGCGCCAGCAGCTATCGGGGACAGGAGTATGGCTACACCTTC.

The rearrangement uses TRBV10-2 and TRBJ2-1, with a tentative D call TRBD1 (5 bases). This CDR3 has 13 amino acids. Germline-derived CDR1 and CDR2 are WSHSY and SAAADI. Deletions cut 6 bases from V and 7 bases from J, with 13 bases between. CDR3 sequence: CASRGGASNEQFF. The DNA for the CDR3 is TGCGCCAGCAGGGGTGGGGCTTCTAATGAGCAGTTCTTC.

The gene calls are TRBV29-1 and TRBJ2-2; 7 nucleotides agree with TRBD1. The CDR3 runs 14 residues. The germline V gene has CDR1 SQVTM and CDR2 ANQGSEA. The V and J ends lost 8 bases and 3 bases, in that order; junction bases with no gene match: 9. The CDR3 DNA follows: TGCAGCTATACAGGGGCGACGGACACCGGGGAGCTGTTTTTT. Translation gives CSYTGATDTGELFF.

The chain recombines TRBV27 with TRBJ2-1, with D perhaps matching TRBD2 (5 bases). V was shortened by 6 bases and J by 6 bases, with 15 bases between the two germline ends. The germline V gene has CDR1 MNHEY and CDR2 SMNVEV (reference sequence). The CDR3 is made up of 14 amino acids. This CDR3 reads CASSPRGPPNEQFF. CDR3 bases: TGTGCCAGCAGCCCCAGAGGGCCCCCCAATGAGCAGTTCTTC.

V gene TRBV5-1 combines with J gene TRBJ2-3; the match to TRBD2 covers 7 bases. Germline loops: CDR1 SGHRS, CDR2 YFSETQ. The junction had 8 bases not matched to a gene; V was cut back by 4 bases and J by 0 bases. The CDR3 is 16 residues long. The CDR3 bases are TGCGCCAGCAGCCCTCGGACTAGAACTAGCACAGATACGCAGTATTTT. Its protein is CASSPRTRTSTDTQYF.

A single count supports this clone. The J gene is TRBJ1-2, the V gene TRBV14; TRBD1 agrees at 9 bases. The trim removed 6 bases at V and 5 bases at J, leaving 13 bases unmatched. The CDR3 totals 16 residues. CDR1 is SGHDN and CDR2 is FVKESK in the germline V gene. The DNA for the CDR3 is TGTGCCAGCAGTTCGGGACTCGGGACAGGGCATTATGGCTACACCTTC. Its translation: CASSSGLGTGHYGYTF.

The rearrangement links TRBV6-5 to TRBJ2-1; the D gene is possibly TRBD2 (6 bases). The CDR3 loop spans 15 amino acids. CDR1 is MNHEY and CDR2 is SVGAGI in the germline V gene. V was shortened by 6 bases and J by 1 base, with 13 bases between the two germline ends. The CDR3 spells CASRGGLESYNEQFF. In DNA form, the CDR3 reads TGTGCCAGCAGGGGGGGACTGGAATCCTACAATGAGCAGTTCTTC.

The gene calls are TRBV27 and TRBJ1-3; D unresolved. CDR1 and CDR2 (germline): MNHEY, SMNVEV (reference sequence). V gave up 6 bases and J gave up 0 bases, with 9 bases separating them. The length of the CDR3 is 14 residues. The CDR3 protein is CASSSVHSGNTIYF. CDR3 DNA: TGTGCCAGCAGCTCGGTTCACTCTGGAAACACCATATATTTT.

This clone was observed a single time. The CDR3 here is CASSRTGQRYEQYF. CDR3 nucleotides: TGTGCCAGCAGCCGGACAGGGCAGAGATACGAGCAGTACTTC. The chain carries TRBV5-4 and TRBJ2-7; 8 bases are shared with TRBD1. The ends lost 4 bases at V and 4 bases at J; junction bases unmatched: 7. Germline loops: CDR1 SGHNT, CDR2 YYREEE (reference sequence). This CDR3 is 14 amino acids long.

In this sample, this clone turned up a few times. V gene TRBV18 combines with J gene TRBJ1-2; the D gene is possibly TRBD1 (6 bases). V gave up 6 bases and J gave up 8 bases, with 16 bases separating them. This CDR3 has 13 residues. Germline lookup yields CDR1 KGHSH and CDR2 LQKENI. The CDR3 sequence: CASSNRDSLGYTF. CDR3 nucleotides: TGTGCCAGCTCCAACAGGGATTCATTAGGCTACACCTTC.

This clone was counted only a few times. The chain is built from TRBV28 and TRBJ1-2, with 9 positions matching TRBD1. The CDR3 is 15 amino acids. V dropped 5 bases and J dropped 3; count of bases not matched to a gene: 7. CDR1 MDHEN and CDR2 SYDVKM come from the germline V gene. The CDR3 is CASSPGTGLYYGYTF. The CDR3 DNA reads as TGTGCCAGCAGTCCTGGGACAGGGTTATACTATGGCTACACCTTC.

This clone has a single count. This chain uses TRBV3-1 (or the pseudogene TRBV3-2) with TRBJ1-5; 7 positions agree with TRBD1. The germline V gene has CDR1 LGHDT and CDR2 YNNKEL (reference sequence). This CDR3 has 13 residues. V was pared by 5 bases and J by 4 bases, with 2 bases of the junction left unmatched. CDR3: CASSRQGNQPQHF. CDR3 in DNA: TGTGCCAGCAGCAGACAGGGAAATCAGCCCCAGCATTTT.

The rearrangement joins TRBV7-8 to TRBJ2-1, with 11 bases identical to TRBD2. Germline V gene lookup returns CDR1 SGHVS and CDR2 FQNEAQ. The trim removed 2 bases at V and 9 bases at J, leaving 12 bases unmatched. This CDR3 region has 17 residues. The CDR3 nucleotides read TGTGCCAGCAGCTTAACCTTGATAGCGGGGGGGAGGAGTGAGCAGTTCTTC. Its protein is CASSLTLIAGGRSEQFF.

The chain combines TRBV5-1 with TRBJ1-2, with no clear D. V dropped 0 bases and J dropped 5 bases, with 11 bases sitting between them. The germline gives CDR1 SGHRS, CDR2 YFSETQ. This CDR3 comprises 14 residues. CDR3 nucleotide sequence: TGCGCCAGCAGCTTGGAGGTGGGAGGGTATGGCTACACCTTC. Protein sequence: CASSLEVGGYGYTF.

CDR3 sequence reads: CATYRGYGYTF. CDR3 DNA sequence: TGTGCCACATACAGGGGGTATGGCTACACCTTC. The V and J genes are TRBV19 and TRBJ1-2; 8 bases fit TRBD1. This CDR3 comprises 11 residues. Trimming took 10 bases from V and 5 from J; bases not matched to a gene: 3. Germline assignment: CDR1 LNHDA and CDR2 SQIVND (reference sequence).

V gene TRBV25-1 combines with J gene TRBJ1-2; 9 positions agree with TRBD1. Germline V CDR1 and CDR2: MGHDK, SYGVNS. The CDR3 runs to 15 residues. Losses at the gene ends were 8 bases for V and 2 bases for J; bases not matched to a gene: 9. The CDR3 sequence: CASLGKGQGNYGYTF. CDR3 nucleotide sequence: TGTGCCAGCCTAGGGAAGGGACAGGGAAACTATGGCTACACCTTC.

The rearrangement links TRBV3-1 (or the pseudogene TRBV3-2) to TRBJ2-1; 12 bases agree with TRBD1. The V segment lost 4 bases and the J segment 4 bases; nucleotides outside the gene matches: 8. CDR3 length: 17 amino acids. The V gene's germline CDR1 is LGHDT and CDR2 YNNKEL (reference sequence). DNA for the CDR3: TGTGCCAGCAGCCCGAAAGGGACAGGGGGCAATTACAATGAGCAGTTCTTC. Protein: CASSPKGTGGNYNEQFF.

This clone was found a few times. The chain links TRBV7-2 to TRBJ2-7, with TRBD1 identical over 8 bases. The CDR3 length is 16 residues. Trimming cost V 3 bases and J 5 bases; bases outside gene matches: 12. The germline V gene encodes CDR1 SGHTA and CDR2 FQGNSA. The CDR3 nucleotides are TGTGCCAGCAGCTTTAGGGCAGGGGGCGGGGTTGACGAGCAGTACTTC. It is translated as CASSFRAGGGVDEQYF.

The chain has TRBV2 and TRBJ2-1; 12 nucleotides agree with TRBD2. With 4 bases clipped from V and 6 bases from J, the junction kept 4 bases outside the gene matches. The CDR3 is 15 residues long. CDR1 SNHLY and CDR2 FYNNEI come from the germline V gene. The CDR3 protein is CASSGRTSGANEQFF. CDR3 DNA sequence: TGTGCCAGCAGTGGGCGGACTAGCGGGGCCAATGAGCAGTTCTTC.

CDR3 DNA sequence: TGTGCCAGCAGCCAAGGACAGGCCGAGTTCTTC. The encoded protein is CASSQGQAEFF. This chain connects TRBV3-1 (or the pseudogene TRBV3-2) to TRBJ2-1, with a possible D match to TRBD1 (6 bases). Germline CDR1 reads LGHDT; CDR2 reads YNNKEL (reference sequence). Trimming removed 1 base at V and 14 bases at J, with 9 bases between. The CDR3 runs to 11 residues.

The V and J genes are TRBV11-3 and TRBJ2-3; the D gene is possibly TRBD2 (6 bases). The V end was cut by 1 base, the J end by 3 bases, with 14 bases between. The CDR3 is 16 residues long. Germline V lookup: CDR1 SGHNT, CDR2 YENEEA. The CDR3 protein is CASSLGLRGITDTQYF. The CDR3, as DNA: TGTGCCAGCAGCTTAGGGCTACGGGGGATAACAGATACGCAGTATTTT. Based on the CDR3 plus reference TRBV11-3 and TRBJ2-3, the full variable domain is EAGVVQSPRYKIIEKKQPVAFWCNPISGHNTLYWYLQNLGQGPELLIRYENEEAVDDSQLPKDRFSAERLKGVDSTLKIQPAELGDSAVYLCASSLGLRGITDTQYFGPGTRLTVL.

The rearrangement links TRBV29-1 to TRBJ1-2; possibly TRBD1 for D (5 bases). The germline V gene encodes CDR1 SQVTM and CDR2 ANQGSEA. CDR3 length: 13 amino acids. Trimming pared 3 bases from V and 8 bases from J, leaving 16 bases between. The DNA of the CDR3 is TGCAGCGTTGACGGGAGGAGGGGATACGGCTACACCTTC. This encodes CSVDGRRGYGYTF.

V usage is TRBV7-2 and J usage is TRBJ2-7; D is possibly TRBD1 (5 bases). This CDR3 is built from 14 residues. With 4 bases removed from V and 5 bases from J, the gap between germline ends came to 15 bases. Germline CDR1 and CDR2: SGHTA and FQGNSA. The CDR3, as DNA: TGTGCCAGCAGCTCGTTAGGGGTCGGCGACGAGCAGTACTTC. Its protein is CASSSLGVGDEQYF. Looking up the rest from reference TRBV7-2 and TRBJ2-7 gives the full variable domain: GAGVSQSPSNKVTEKGKDVELRCDPISGHTALYWYRQSLGQGLEFLIYFQGNSAPDKSGLPSDRFSAERTGGSVSTLTIQRTQQEDSAVYLCASSSLGVGDEQYFGPGTRLTVT.

The chain links TRBV27 to TRBJ1-1; a weak D match, TRBD1 (5 bases). The CDR3 spans 13 residues. Deletions cut 5 bases from V and 0 bases from J, with 7 bases between. CDR1 is MNHEY and CDR2 is SMNVEV in the germline V gene (reference sequence). Written as DNA, the CDR3 is TGTGCCAGCAGTCAACAGGTGAACACTGAAGCTTTCTTT. Translated: CASSQQVNTEAFF.

The chain combines TRBV11-2 with TRBJ2-2; TRBD2 matches at 7 bases. Per the germline V gene, CDR1 is SGHAT and CDR2 is FQNNGV. The CDR3 is made up of 16 amino acids. J was trimmed by 0 bases and V by 7 bases; bases with no gene match: 8. In DNA form, the CDR3 reads TGTGCCAGCACCACCACTAGCGTCTCGAACACCGGGGAGCTGTTTTTT. It yields the protein CASTTTSVSNTGELFF.